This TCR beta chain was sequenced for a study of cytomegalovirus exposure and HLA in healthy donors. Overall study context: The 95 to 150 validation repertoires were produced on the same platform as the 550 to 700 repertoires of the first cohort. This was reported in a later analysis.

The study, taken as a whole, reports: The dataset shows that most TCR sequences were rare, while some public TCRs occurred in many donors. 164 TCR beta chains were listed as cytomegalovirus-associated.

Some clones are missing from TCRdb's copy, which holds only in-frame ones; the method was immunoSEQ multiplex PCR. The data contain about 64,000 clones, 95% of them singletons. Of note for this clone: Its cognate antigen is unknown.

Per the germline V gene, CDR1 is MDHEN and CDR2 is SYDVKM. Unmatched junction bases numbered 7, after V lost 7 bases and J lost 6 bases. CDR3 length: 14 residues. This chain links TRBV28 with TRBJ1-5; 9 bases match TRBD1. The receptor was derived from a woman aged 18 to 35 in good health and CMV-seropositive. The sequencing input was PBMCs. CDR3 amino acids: CASIRDREFQPQHF. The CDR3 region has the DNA TGTGCCAGCATCCGGGACAGGGAGTTTCAGCCCCAGCATTTT.